The 5 T cell receptor beta chains in this list originate from one sample, sequenced in a study of shared clonotypes between healthy human individuals. Measured with immunoSEQ multiplex PCR; TCRdb has only the in-frame clones, and not every one. The sample has 2 million to 2.5 million clones, 80% to 95% seen once; the top ten hold about 0.41%. The sequenced material came from naive CD4+ T cells from PBMCs. The subset was: CD45RA+ positively selected. The receptors here all came from a man aged 18-30 years in good health. Some clones in this sample may be carry-over from other donors' samples.

The chain links TRBV6-1 to TRBJ2-5; no firm D call. Germline CDR1 is MNHNS and CDR2 is SASEGT. The CDR3 loop spans 15 amino acids. Between the trimmed V and J ends, which lost 3 bases and 0 bases, there was a span of 11 bases. The CDR3 bases are TGTGCCAGCAGTGAGGCAGCCCTGTACCAAGAGACCCAGTACTTC. It specifies CASSEAALYQETQYF.

CDR3 loop: CAISDSGSSYEQYF. The CDR3 coding sequence is TGTGCCATCAGTGACAGCGGAAGCTCCTACGAGCAGTACTTC. V and J are TRBV10-3 and TRBJ2-7, with D tentatively TRBD2 (5 bases). The germline V and J ends were trimmed by 3 bases and 0 bases, with 9 bases remaining between them. From germline, CDR1 is ENHRY and CDR2 SYGVKD. The CDR3 length is 14 residues.

This chain uses TRBV11-2 with TRBJ2-1; 7 nucleotides line up with TRBD2. Trimming took 1 base from V and 0 from J; bases not matched to a gene: 3. The CDR3 totals 16 residues. Germline assignment: CDR1 SGHAT and CDR2 FQNNGV. This chain's CDR3 is CASSLGTRSSYNEQFF. In DNA form, the CDR3 reads TGTGCCAGCAGCTTAGGGACTAGGAGCTCCTACAATGAGCAGTTCTTC.

The chain links TRBV28 to TRBJ2-1; 12 positions match TRBD2. With 7 bases clipped from V and 2 bases from J, the junction kept 6 bases outside the gene matches. From germline, CDR1 is MDHEN and CDR2 SYDVKM. The CDR3 is 16 amino acids. Here the CDR3 DNA reads TGTGCCAGCACCACTCTAGCGGGAGGGCCCTACAATGAGCAGTTCTTC. Protein product: CASTTLAGGPYNEQFF.

Points on this clone: Other nucleotide sequences in the sample specify the same CDR3. The chain recombines TRBV30 with TRBJ1-5; TRBD1 is a possible D gene (5 bases). In germline, CDR1 is GTSNPN, CDR2 SVGIG (reference sequence). The CDR3 runs 13 residues. Trimming took off 0 bases at V and 4 bases at J, with 7 bases between the two ends. CDR3: CAWSVDRNQPQHF. DNA for the CDR3: TGTGCCTGGAGTGTTGACAGAAATCAGCCCCAGCATTTT.